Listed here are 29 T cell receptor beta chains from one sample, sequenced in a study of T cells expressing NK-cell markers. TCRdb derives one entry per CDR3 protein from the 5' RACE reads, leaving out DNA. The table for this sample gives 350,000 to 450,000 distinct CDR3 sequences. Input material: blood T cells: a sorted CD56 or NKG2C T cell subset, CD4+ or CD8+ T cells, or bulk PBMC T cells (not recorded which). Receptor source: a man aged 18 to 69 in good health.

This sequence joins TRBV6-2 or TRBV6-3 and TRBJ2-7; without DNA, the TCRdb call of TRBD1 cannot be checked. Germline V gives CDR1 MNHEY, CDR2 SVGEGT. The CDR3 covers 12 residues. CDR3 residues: CASSPPGSEQYF.

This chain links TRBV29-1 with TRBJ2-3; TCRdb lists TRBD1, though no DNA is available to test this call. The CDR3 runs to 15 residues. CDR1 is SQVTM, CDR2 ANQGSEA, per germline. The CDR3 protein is CSVVGTGVSTDTQYF.

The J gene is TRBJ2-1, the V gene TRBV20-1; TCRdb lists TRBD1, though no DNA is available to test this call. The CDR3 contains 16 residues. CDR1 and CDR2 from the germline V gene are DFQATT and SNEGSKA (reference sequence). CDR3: CSARQGALSSYNEQFF.

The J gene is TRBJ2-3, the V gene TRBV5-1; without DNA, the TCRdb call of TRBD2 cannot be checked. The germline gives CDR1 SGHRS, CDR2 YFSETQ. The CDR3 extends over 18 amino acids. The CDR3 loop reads CASSLGPPGLAGRGTQYF.

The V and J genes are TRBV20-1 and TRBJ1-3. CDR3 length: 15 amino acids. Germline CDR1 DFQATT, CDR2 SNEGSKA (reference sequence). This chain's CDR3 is CSARGGRYSGNTIYF.

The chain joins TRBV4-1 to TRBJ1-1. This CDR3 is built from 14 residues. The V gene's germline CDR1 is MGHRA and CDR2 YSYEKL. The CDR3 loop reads CASSRGSMNTEAFF.

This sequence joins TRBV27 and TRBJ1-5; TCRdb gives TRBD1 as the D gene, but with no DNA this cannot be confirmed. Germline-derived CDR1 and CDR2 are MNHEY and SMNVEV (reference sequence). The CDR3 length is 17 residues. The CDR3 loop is CASSPSPDRISNQPQHF.

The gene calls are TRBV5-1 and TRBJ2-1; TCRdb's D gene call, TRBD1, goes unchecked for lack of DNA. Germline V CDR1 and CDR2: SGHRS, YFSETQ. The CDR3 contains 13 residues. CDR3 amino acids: CASSRPDSDEQFF.

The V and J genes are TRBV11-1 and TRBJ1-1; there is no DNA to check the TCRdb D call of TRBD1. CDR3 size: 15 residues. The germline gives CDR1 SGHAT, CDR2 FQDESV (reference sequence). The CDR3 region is CASSDSDRGGTEAFF.

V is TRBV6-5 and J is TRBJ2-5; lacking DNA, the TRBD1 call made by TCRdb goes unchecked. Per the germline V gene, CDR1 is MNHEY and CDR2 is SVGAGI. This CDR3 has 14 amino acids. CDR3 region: CASSYLRQGETQYF.

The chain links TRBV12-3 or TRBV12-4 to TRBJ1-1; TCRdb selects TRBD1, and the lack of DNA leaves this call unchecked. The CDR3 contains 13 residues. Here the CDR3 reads CASRDNRVTEAFF.

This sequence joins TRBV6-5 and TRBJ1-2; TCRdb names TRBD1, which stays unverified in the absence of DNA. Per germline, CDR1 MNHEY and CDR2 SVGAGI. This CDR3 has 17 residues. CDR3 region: CASSPRGPGEVDYGYTF.

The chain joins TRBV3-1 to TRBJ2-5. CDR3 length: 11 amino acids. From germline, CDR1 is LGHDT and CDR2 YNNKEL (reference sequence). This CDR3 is CASAVSETQYF.

This CDR3 is CASSFQEGSTEAFF. V is TRBV12-3 or TRBV12-4 and J is TRBJ1-1. The CDR3 extends over 14 amino acids.

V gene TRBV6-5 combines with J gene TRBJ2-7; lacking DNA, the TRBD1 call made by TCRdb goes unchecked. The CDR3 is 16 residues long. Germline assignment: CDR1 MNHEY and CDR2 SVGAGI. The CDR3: CASSYSRTGGTYEQYF.

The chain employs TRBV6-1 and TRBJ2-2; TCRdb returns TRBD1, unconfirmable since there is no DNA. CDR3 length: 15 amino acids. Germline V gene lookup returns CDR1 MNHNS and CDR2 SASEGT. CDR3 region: CASSADRALGGELFF.

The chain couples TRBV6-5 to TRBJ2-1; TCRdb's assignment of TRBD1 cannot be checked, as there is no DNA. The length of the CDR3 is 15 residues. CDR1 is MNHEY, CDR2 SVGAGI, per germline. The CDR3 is CASSFSRGLNNEQFF.

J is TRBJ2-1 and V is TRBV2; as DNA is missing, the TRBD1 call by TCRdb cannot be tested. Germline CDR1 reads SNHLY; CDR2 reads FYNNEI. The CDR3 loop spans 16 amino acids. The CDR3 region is CASRLALTWGQNEQFF.

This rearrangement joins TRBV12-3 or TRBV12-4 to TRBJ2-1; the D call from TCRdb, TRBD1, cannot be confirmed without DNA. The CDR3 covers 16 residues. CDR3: CASSFDYSRGGGEQFF.

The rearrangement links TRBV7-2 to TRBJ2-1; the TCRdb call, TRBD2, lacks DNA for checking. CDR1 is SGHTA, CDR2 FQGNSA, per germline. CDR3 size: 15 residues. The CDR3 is CASSQTGTLVEEQFF.

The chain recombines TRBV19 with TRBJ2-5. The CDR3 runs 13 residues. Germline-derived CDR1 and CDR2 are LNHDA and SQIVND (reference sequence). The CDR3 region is CASSSTATETQYF.

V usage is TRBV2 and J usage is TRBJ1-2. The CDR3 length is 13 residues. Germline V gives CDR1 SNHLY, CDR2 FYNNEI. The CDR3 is CASSAEANYGYTF. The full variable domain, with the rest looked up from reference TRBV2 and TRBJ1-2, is EPEVTQTPSHQVTQMGQEVILRCVPISNHLYFYWYRQILGQKVEFLVSFYNNEISEKSEIFDDQFSVERPDGSNFTLKIRSTKLEDSAMYFCASSAEANYGYTFGSGTRLTVV.

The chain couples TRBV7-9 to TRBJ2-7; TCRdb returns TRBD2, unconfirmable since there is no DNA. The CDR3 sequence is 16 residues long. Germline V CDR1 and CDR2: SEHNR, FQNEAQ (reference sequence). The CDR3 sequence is CASSLARSGGNYEQYF.

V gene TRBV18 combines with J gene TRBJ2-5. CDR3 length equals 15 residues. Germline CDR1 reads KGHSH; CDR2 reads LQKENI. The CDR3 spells CASSLGLRDQETQYF.

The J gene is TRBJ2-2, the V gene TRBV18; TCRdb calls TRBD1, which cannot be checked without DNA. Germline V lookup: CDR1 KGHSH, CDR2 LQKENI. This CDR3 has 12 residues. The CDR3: CAGTGDTGELFF.

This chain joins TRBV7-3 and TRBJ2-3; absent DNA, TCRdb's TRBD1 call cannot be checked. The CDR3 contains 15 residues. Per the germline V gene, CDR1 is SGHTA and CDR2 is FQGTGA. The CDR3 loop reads CASSPIGVPTDTQYF.

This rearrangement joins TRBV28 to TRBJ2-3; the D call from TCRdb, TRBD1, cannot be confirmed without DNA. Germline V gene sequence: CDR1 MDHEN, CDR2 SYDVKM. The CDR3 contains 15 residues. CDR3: CASSVWTGIPDTQYF.

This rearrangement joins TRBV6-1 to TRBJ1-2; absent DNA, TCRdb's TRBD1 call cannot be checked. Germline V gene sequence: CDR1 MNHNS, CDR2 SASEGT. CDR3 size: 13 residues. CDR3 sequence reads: CASRSRADYGYTF.

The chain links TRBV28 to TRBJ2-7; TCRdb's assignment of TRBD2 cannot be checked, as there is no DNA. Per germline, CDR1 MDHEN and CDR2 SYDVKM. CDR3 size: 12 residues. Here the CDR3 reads CASSSPPNEQYF.